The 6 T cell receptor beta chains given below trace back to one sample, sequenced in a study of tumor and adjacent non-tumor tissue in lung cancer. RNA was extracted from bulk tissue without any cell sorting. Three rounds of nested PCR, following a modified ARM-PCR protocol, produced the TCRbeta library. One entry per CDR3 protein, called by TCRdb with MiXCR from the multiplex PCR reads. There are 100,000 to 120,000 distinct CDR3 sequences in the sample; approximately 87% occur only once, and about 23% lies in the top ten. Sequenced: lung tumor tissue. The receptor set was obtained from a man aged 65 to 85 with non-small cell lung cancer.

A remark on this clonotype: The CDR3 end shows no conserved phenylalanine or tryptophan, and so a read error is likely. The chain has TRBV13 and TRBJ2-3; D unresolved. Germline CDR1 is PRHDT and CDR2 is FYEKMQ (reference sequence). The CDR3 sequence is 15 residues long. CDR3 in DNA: TGTGTCAGCAGCCCAACCCCGGACCTTGCGGATACGCAGTATCTT. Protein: CVSSPTPDLADTQYL.

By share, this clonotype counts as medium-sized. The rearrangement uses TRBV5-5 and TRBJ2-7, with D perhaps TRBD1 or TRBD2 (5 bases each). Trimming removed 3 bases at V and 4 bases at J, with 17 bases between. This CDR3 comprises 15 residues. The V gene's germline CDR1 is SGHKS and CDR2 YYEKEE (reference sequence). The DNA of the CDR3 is TGTGCCAGCAGCTCGGGGCCGGGGTTTCTGTACGAGCAGTACTTC. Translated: CASSSGPGFLYEQYF.

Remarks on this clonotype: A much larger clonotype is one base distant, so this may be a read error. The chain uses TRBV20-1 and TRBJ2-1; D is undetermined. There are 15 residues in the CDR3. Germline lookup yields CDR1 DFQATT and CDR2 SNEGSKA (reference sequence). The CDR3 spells CSARDPARTSNEHFF. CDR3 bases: TGCAGTGCTAGAGACCCCGCCCGGACCAGCAATGAGCACTTCTTC.

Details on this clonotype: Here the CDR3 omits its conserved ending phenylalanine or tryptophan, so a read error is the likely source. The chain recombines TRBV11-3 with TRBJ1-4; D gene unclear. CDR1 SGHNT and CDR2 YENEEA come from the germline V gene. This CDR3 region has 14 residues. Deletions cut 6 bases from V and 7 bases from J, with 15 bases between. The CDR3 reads CASSWAVSGEKLFY. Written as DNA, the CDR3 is TGTGCCAGCAGTTGGGCAGTCTCTGGTGAAAAACTGTTTTAT.

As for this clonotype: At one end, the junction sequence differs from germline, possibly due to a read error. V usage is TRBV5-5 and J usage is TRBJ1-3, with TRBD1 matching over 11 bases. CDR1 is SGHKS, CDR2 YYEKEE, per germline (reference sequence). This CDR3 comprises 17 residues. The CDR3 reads CVSSTWTGGTAGNTIYF. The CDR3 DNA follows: TGTGTCAGCAGCACCTGGACAGGGGGCACGGCGGGAAACACCATATATTTT.

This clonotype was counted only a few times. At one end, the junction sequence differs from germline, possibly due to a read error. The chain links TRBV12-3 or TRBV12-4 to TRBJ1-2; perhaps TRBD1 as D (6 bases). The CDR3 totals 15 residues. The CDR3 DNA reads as TGTGCTAGCAGTCTGTCCGGGACAAGTCTCTATGGCTACATCTTC. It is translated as CASSLSGTSLYGYIF.